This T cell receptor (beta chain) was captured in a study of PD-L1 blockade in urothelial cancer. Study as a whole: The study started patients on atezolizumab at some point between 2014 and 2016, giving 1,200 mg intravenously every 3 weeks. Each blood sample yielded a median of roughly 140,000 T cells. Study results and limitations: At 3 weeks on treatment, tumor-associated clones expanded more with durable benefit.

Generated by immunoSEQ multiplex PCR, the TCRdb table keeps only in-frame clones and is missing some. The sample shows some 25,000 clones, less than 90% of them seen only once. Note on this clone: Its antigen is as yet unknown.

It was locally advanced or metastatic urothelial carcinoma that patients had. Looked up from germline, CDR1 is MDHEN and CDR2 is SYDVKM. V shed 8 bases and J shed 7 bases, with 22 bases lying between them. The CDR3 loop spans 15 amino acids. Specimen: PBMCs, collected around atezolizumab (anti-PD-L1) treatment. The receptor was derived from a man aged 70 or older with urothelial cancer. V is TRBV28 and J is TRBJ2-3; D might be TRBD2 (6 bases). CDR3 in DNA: TGTGCCAGCGCCTGGGGTAGCGGAGGAAGAAATACGCAGTATTTT. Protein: CASAWGSGGRNTQYF.